The clone carrying this T cell receptor beta chain was seen more than once but under ten times. Its antigen is still unknown. These data are taken from a study of T-cell memory formation after mild COVID-19. Study conclusions and caveats: Clones contracting over day 15 to 85 were CD4/CD8 balanced, with later expanders leaning CD4+.

MiXCR, run by TCRdb on the 5' RACE reads, gives a single entry per CDR3 protein. The sample has some 300,000 distinct CDR3 sequences, around 20% seen once. This CDR3 spans 16 amino acids. Trimming took 6 bases from V and 1 from J; bases not matched to a gene: 10. Germline loops: CDR1 SEHNR, CDR2 FQNEAQ (reference sequence). This receptor was identified in a man aged 18 to 30 who had mild COVID-19 (a few samples of this study predate the infection). Cell type and time point are not known. Input material: PBMCs or a T cell subset sorted from them (not recorded which). The chain has TRBV7-9 and TRBJ2-5, with 8 bases aligning to TRBD2. The CDR3 DNA reads TGTGCCAGCAGTCCCTCCCGGGGGGGCACCCAAGAGACCCAGTACTTC. Its translation: CASSPSRGGTQETQYF.